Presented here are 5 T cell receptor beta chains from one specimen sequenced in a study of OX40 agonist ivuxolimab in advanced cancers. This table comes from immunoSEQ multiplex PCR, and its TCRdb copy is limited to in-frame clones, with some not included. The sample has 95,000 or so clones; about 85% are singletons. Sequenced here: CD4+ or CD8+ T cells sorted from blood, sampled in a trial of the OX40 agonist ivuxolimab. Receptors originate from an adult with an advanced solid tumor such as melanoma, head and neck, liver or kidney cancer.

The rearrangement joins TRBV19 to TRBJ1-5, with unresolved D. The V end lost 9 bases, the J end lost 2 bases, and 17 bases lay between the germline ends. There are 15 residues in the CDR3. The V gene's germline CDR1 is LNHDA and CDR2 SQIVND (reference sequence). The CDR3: CASRLDSRGNQPQHF. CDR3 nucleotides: TGTGCCAGCCGGTTGGACTCCCGGGGCAATCAGCCCCAGCATTTT.

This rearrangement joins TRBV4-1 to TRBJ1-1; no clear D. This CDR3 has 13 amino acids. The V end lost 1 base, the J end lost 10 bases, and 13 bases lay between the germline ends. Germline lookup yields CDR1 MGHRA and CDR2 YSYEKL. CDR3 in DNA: TGCGCCAGCAGCCAAGGGCCCAGTATGGGAGCTTTCTTT. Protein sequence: CASSQGPSMGAFF.

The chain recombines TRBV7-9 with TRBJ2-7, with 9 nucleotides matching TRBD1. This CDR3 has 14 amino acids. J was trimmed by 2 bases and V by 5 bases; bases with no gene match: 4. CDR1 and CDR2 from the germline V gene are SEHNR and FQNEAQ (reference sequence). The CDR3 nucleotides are TGTGCCAGCAGCCCGGGACAGGGTACCTACGAGCAGTACTTC. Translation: CASSPGQGTYEQYF. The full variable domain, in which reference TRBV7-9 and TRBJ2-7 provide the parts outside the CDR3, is DTGVSQNPRHKITKRGQNVTFRCDPISEHNRLYWYRQTLGQGPEFLTYFQNEAQLEKSRLLSDRFSAERPKGSFSTLEIQRTEQGDSAMYLCASSPGQGTYEQYFGPGTRLTVT.

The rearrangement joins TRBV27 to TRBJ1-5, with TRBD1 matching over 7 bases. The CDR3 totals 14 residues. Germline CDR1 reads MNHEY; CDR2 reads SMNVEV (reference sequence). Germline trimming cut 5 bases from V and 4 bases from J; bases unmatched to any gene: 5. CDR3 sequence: CASSTKGQNQPQHF. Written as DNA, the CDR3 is TGTGCCAGCAGTACAAAGGGACAGAATCAGCCCCAGCATTTT.

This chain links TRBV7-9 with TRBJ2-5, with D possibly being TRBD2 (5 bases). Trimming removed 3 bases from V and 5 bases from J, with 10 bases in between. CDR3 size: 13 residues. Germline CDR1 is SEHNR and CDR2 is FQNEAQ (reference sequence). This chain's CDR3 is CASSFRGAETQYF. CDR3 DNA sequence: TGTGCCAGCAGCTTTCGGGGAGCGGAGACCCAGTACTTC.